These T cell receptor beta chains were read from a single sample in a study of T-cell reconstitution after alpha-beta-depleted transplantation in children. TCRdb passed the PCR reads through MiXCR, listing each CDR3 protein once. The sample has over 150,000 distinct CDR3 sequences; 6.6% are singletons. The sample in question was PBMCs, obtained before TCRalphabeta/CD19-depleted stem cell transplant. The receptors shown here come from a boy younger than 10 with acute lymphoblastic leukemia, due to receive a stem cell transplant. CDR3s include the opening cysteine and the closing phenylalanine or tryptophan. Fields, in order: V gene, J gene, CDR3 protein.

>TRBV5-1|TRBJ2-7
CASSVYRGRGYEQYF
>TRBV6-5|TRBJ2-7
CASSYRAMDRGYEQYF
>TRBV12-5|TRBJ2-1
CASGTGVHEQFF
>TRBV7-9|TRBJ2-4
CASSTLDWNPQNIQYF
>TRBV9|TRBJ1-1
CASSAGTVREAFF
>TRBV4-2|TRBJ2-3
CASSQDKGLAGGSTDTQYF
>TRBV6-1|TRBJ2-7
CASSMERTSTEQYF
>TRBV20-1|TRBJ2-4
CSARLTGLGIQYF
>TRBV15|TRBJ2-2
CATSRQGARDGELFF
>TRBV20-1|TRBJ1-2
CQKQGISYGYTF
>TRBV28|TRBJ1-2
CASSLYIGGQDNYGYTF
>TRBV11-2|TRBJ2-4
CASSLPLGGTSKNIQYF
>TRBV3-1|TRBJ1-5
CASSQNGREPQHF
>TRBV28|TRBJ1-5
CASTPSGGKEAQHF
>TRBV27|TRBJ1-1
CASSSGIGAFF
>TRBV7-3|TRBJ2-2
CASCLRGGAGTGSAGELFF
>TRBV4-3|TRBJ2-1
CASSQVTTNEQFF
>TRBV7-9|TRBJ2-1
CASSFLPDPNEQFF
>TRBV7-2|TRBJ2-1
CASSLFAYNEQFF
>TRBV27|TRBJ1-6
CASSYGGSPLHF
>TRBV2|TRBJ2-7
CASSGPLADLKGEQYF
>TRBV7-9|TRBJ2-1
CASSLDSSYEQFF
>TRBV5-1|TRBJ2-7
CASSLEGELYF
>TRBV20-1|TRBJ2-7
CSAWPGTLLRIIPYEQYF